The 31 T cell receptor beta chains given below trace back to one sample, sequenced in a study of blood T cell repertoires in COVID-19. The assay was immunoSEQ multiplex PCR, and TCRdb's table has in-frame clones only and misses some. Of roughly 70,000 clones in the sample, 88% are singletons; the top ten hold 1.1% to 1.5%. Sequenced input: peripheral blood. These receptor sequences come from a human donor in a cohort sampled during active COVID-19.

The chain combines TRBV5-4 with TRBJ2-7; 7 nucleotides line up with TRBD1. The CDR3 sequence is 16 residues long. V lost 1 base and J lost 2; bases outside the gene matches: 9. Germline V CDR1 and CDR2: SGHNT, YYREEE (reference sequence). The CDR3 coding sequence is TGTGCCAGCAGCTTGTCCCCTGGACAGGCAGCCTACGAGCAGTACTTC. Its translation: CASSLSPGQAAYEQYF.

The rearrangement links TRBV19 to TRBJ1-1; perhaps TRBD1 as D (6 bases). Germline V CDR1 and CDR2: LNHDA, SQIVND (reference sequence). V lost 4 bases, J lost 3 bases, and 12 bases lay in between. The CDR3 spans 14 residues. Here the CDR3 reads CASSNRGAHTEAFF. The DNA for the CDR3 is TGTGCCAGTAGTAATCGGGGGGCACACACTGAAGCTTTCTTT. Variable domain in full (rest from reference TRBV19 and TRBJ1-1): DGGITQSPKYLFRKEGQNVTLSCEQNLNHDAMYWYRQDPGQGLRLIYYSQIVNDFQKGDIAEGYSVSREKKESFPLTVTSAQKNPTAFYLCASSNRGAHTEAFFGQGTRLTVV.

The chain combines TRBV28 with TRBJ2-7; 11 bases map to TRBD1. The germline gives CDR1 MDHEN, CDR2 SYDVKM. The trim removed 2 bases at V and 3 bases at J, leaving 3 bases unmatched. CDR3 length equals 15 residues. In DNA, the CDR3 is TGTGCCAGCAGTTTAGCCGGGACAGGGGGCTACGAGCAGTACTTC. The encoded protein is CASSLAGTGGYEQYF.

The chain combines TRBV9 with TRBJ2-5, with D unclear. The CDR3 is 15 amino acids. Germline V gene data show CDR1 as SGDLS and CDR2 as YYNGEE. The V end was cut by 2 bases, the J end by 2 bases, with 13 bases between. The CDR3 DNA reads TGTGCCAGCAGCGTCCTAGGCTCGTTGCAAGAGACCCAGTACTTC. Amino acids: CASSVLGSLQETQYF.

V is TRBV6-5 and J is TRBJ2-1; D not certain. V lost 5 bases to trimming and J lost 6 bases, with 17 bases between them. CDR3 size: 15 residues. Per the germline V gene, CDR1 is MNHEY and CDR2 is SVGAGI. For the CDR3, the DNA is TGTGCCAGCAGTCTACGGCCCGGGTCATTCAATGAGCAGTTCTTC. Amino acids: CASSLRPGSFNEQFF.

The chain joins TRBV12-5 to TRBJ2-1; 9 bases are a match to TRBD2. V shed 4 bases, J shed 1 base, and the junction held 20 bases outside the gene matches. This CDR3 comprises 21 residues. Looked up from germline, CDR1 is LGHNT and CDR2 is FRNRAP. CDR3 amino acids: CASGSTPSTLVSGSSYNEQFF. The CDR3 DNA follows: TGTGCTAGTGGTTCCACCCCCTCCACCCTCGTTAGCGGGAGTTCCTACAATGAGCAGTTCTTC.

In DNA form, the CDR3 reads TGTGCCAGTAGTATAGAGGCGGGAGGCCCCACCGGGGAGCTGTTTTTT. This gives the protein CASSIEAGGPTGELFF. The chain uses TRBV19 and TRBJ2-2; 8 nucleotides agree with TRBD2. CDR3 length equals 16 residues. Germline CDR1 is LNHDA and CDR2 is SQIVND (reference sequence). V trimming: 0 bases; J trimming: 4 bases; junction bases outside the gene matches: 4.

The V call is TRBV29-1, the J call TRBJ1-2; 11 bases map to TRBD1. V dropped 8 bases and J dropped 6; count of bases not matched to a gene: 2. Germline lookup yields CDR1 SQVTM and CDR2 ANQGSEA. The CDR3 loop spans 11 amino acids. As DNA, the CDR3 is TGCAGCCTGGGACAGGGGGATGGCTACACCTTC. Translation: CSLGQGDGYTF.

CDR3 sequence (DNA): TGTGCCAGCAGCTTAATCGAGGGCGGGGAGCTGTTTTTT. Residues: CASSLIEGGELFF. The chain carries TRBV11-1 and TRBJ2-2; maybe TRBD2 (5 bases). The CDR3 is made up of 13 amino acids. Trimming removed 2 bases at V and 7 bases at J, with 8 bases between. Germline loops: CDR1 SGHAT, CDR2 FQDESV (reference sequence).

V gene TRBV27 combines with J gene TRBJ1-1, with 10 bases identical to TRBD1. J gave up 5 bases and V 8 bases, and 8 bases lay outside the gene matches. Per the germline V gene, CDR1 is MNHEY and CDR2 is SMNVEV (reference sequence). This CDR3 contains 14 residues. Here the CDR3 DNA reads TGTGCCAGCGGTCCCGGGACAGGGGAAACTGAAGCTTTCTTT. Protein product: CASGPGTGETEAFF.

The CDR3 here is CASSLRTSVNNEQFF. CDR3 nucleotide sequence: TGTGCCAGCAGCCTCAGGACTAGCGTGAACAATGAGCAGTTCTTC. This chain uses TRBV7-2 with TRBJ2-1, with TRBD2 matching over 9 bases. The CDR3 extends over 15 amino acids. The germline V gene encodes CDR1 SGHTA and CDR2 FQGNSA. With 5 bases clipped from V and 5 bases from J, the junction kept 7 bases outside the gene matches. The full variable domain, rest sourced from reference TRBV7-2 and TRBJ2-1, is GAGVSQSPSNKVTEKGKDVELRCDPISGHTALYWYRQSLGQGLEFLIYFQGNSAPDKSGLPSDRFSAERTGGSVSTLTIQRTQQEDSAVYLCASSLRTSVNNEQFFGPGTRLTVL.

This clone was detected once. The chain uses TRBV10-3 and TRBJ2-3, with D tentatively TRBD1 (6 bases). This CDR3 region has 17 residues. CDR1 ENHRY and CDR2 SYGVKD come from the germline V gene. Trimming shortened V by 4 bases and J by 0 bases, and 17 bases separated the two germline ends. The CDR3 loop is CAISGPRQDGSTDTQYF. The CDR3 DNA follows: TGTGCCATCAGTGGCCCCCGACAGGATGGGAGCACAGATACGCAGTATTTT.

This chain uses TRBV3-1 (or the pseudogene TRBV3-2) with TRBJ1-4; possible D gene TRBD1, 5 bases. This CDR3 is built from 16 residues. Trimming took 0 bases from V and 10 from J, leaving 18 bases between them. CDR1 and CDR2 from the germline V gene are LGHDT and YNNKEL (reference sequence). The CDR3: CASSQDGGTVVRKLFF. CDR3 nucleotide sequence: TGTGCCAGCAGCCAAGATGGAGGGACGGTAGTTAGAAAACTGTTTTTT.

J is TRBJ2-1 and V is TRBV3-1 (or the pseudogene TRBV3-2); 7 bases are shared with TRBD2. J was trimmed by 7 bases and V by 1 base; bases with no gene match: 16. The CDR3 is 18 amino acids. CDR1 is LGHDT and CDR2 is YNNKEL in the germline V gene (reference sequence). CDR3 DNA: TGTGCCAGCAGCCAAGCGCCACGGCGGGAGATCCCCCATAATGAGCAGTTCTTC. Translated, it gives CASSQAPRREIPHNEQFF.

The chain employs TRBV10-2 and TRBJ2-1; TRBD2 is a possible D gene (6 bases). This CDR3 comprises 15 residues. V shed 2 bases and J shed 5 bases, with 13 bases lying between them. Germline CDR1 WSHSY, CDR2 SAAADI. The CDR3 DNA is TGCGCCAGCAGTGAGGTTGGGACTGACAACAATGAGCAGTTCTTC. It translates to CASSEVGTDNNEQFF.

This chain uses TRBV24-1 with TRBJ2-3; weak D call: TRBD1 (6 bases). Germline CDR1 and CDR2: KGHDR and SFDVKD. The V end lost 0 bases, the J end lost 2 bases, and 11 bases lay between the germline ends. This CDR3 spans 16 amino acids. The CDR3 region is CATSDLAGAATDTQYF. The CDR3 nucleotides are TGTGCCACCAGTGATTTGGCAGGGGCAGCCACAGATACGCAGTATTTT.

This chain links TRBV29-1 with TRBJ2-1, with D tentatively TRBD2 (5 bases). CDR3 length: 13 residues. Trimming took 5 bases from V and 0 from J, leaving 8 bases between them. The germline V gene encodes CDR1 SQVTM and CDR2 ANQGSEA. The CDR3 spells CSVFGDSYNEQFF. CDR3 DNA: TGCAGCGTTTTCGGGGACTCCTACAATGAGCAGTTCTTC.

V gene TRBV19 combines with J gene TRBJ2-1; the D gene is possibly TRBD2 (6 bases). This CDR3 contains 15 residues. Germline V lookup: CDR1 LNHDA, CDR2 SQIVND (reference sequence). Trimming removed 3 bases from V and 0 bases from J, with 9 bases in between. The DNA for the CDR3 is TGTGCCAGTAGTATTGACGGGGGCTCCTACAATGAGCAGTTCTTC. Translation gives CASSIDGGSYNEQFF.

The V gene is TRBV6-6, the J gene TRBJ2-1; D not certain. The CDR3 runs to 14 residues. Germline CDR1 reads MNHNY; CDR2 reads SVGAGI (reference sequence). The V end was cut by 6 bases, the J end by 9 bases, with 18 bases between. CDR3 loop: CASSLLEESGEQFF. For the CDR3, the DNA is TGTGCCAGCAGCCTCCTCGAGGAAAGTGGTGAGCAGTTCTTC.

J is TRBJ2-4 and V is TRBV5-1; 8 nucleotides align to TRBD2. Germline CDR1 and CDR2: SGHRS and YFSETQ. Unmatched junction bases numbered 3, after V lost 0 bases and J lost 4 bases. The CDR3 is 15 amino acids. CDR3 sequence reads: CASSLDGRDKNIQYF. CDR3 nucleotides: TGCGCCAGCAGCTTGGACGGGAGGGATAAAAACATTCAGTACTTC.

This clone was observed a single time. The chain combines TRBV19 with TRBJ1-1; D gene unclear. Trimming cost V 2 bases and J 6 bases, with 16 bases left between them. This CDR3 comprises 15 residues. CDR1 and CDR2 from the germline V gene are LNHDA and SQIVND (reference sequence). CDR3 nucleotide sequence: TGTGCCAGTAGTATAAATGGTGACTCTTGGGCTGAAGCTTTCTTT. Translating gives CASSINGDSWAEAFF. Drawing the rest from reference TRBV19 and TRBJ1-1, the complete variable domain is DGGITQSPKYLFRKEGQNVTLSCEQNLNHDAMYWYRQDPGQGLRLIYYSQIVNDFQKGDIAEGYSVSREKKESFPLTVTSAQKNPTAFYLCASSINGDSWAEAFFGQGTRLTVV.

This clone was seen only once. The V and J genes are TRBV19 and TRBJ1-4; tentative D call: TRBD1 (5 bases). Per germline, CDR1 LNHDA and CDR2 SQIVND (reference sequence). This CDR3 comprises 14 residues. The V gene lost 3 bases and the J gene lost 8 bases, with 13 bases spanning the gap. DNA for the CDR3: TGTGCCAGTAGTATTTCGGGGGTAGGAGAAAAACTGTTTTTT. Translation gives CASSISGVGEKLFF.

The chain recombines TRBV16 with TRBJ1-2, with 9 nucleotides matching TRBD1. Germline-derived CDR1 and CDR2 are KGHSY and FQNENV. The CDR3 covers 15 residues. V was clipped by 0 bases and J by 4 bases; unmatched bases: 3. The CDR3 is CASSQSDRGVYGYTF. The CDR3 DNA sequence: TGTGCCAGCAGCCAATCGGACAGGGGAGTCTATGGCTACACCTTC.

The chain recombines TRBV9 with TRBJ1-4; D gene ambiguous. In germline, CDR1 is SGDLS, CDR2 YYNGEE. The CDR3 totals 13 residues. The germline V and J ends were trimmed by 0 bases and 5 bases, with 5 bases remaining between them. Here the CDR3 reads CASSVAQNEKLFF. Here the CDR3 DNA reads TGTGCCAGCAGCGTAGCTCAGAATGAAAAACTGTTTTTT.

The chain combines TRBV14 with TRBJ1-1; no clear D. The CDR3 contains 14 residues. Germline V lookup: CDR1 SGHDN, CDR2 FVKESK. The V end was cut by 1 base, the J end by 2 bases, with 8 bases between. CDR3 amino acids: CASSQGRTNTEAFF. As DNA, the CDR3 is TGTGCCAGCAGCCAAGGGAGGACCAACACTGAAGCTTTCTTT. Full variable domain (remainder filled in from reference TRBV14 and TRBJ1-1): EAGVTQFPSHSVIEKGQTVTLRCDPISGHDNLYWYRRVMGKEIKFLLHFVKESKQDESGMPNNRFLAERTGGTYSTLKVQPAELEDSGVYFCASSQGRTNTEAFFGQGTRLTVV.

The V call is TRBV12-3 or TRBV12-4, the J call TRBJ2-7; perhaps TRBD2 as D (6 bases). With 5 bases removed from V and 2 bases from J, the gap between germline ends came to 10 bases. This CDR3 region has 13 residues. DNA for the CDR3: TGTGCCAGCAGTCCGGGAGTTCCCTACGAGCAGTACTTC. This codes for CASSPGVPYEQYF.

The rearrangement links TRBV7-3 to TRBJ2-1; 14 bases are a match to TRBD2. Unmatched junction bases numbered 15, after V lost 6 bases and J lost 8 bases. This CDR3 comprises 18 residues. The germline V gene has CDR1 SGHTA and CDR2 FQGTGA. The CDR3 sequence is CASSPIKRGLAGDHEQFF. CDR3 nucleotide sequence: TGTGCCAGCAGTCCGATTAAAAGGGGACTAGCGGGAGACCATGAGCAGTTCTTC.

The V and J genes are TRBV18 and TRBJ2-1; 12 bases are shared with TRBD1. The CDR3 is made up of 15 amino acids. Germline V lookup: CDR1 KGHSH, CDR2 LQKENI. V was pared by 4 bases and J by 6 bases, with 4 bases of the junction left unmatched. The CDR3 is CASSRGTGGFNEQFF. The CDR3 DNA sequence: TGTGCCAGCTCACGAGGGACAGGGGGCTTCAATGAGCAGTTCTTC.

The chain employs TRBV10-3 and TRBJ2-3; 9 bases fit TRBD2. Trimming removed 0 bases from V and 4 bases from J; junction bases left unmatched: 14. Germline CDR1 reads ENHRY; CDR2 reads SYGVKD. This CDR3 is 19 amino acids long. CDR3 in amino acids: CAISESVRLGGRGADTQYF. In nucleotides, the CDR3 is TGTGCCATCAGTGAGTCGGTCCGATTGGGCGGGAGGGGAGCAGATACGCAGTATTTT.

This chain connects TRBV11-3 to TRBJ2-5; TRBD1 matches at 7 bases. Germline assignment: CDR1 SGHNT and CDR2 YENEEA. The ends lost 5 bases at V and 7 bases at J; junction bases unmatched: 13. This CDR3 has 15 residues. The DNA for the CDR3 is TGTGCCAGCAGCCCGGTCGGGACAGATGAGGTGACCCAGTACTTC. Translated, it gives CASSPVGTDEVTQYF.

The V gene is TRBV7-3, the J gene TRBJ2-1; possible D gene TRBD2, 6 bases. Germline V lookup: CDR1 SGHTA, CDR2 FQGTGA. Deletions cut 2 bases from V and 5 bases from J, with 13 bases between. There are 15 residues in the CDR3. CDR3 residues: CASSLLGTLNNEQFF. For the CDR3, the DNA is TGTGCCAGCAGCTTACTAGGGACTCTGAACAATGAGCAGTTCTTC.